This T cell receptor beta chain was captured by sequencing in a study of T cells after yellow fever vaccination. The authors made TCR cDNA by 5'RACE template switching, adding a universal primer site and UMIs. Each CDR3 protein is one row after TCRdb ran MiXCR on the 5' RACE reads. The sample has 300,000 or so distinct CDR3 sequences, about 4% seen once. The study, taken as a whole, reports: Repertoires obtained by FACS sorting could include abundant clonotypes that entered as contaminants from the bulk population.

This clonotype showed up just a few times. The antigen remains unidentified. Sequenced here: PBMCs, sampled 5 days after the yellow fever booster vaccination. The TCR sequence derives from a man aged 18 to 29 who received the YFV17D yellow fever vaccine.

The CDR3 nucleotides read TGTGCCAGCTCCTCCCCATCAGTGGGGGGGGGCCAAACCAATGAGCAGTTCTTC. Its protein is CASSSPSVGGGQTNEQFF. The V and J genes are TRBV12-3 or TRBV12-4 and TRBJ2-1; maybe TRBD2 (7 bases). Trimming removed 8 bases at V and 6 bases at J, with 29 bases between. The CDR3 spans 18 residues.